Below are 19 T cell receptor beta chains sequenced from a single sample in a study of blood T cell repertoires in COVID-19. The assay was immunoSEQ multiplex PCR, and TCRdb's table has in-frame clones only and misses some. This repertoire shows tens of thousands of clones, roughly 80% found once; its top ten account for around a quarter. The sequenced sample consisted of peripheral blood. Source of these receptors: a human donor in a cohort sampled during active COVID-19.

This clone was seen repeatedly, ten times or more. The J gene is TRBJ1-5, the V gene TRBV2; the D is unclear. The CDR3 sequence is 13 residues long. Germline CDR1 SNHLY, CDR2 FYNNEI. V lost 5 bases and J 7 bases, leaving 12 bases between the germline ends. CDR3 sequence (DNA): TGTGCCAGCAGTATGAGCGGGATACAGCCCCAGCATTTT. Translation: CASSMSGIQPQHF.

The CDR3 loop reads CAISGKDKHQVPLGAFF. The CDR3 DNA reads as TGTGCCATCAGTGGAAAGGACAAACACCAAGTTCCCCTTGGAGCTTTCTTT. The chain carries TRBV10-3 and TRBJ1-1; maybe TRBD1 (5 bases). Trimming cost V 4 bases and J 10 bases, with 28 bases left between them. Germline CDR1 reads ENHRY; CDR2 reads SYGVKD. This CDR3 is 17 amino acids long.

This chain joins TRBV19 and TRBJ2-5, with 7 bases that match TRBD1. The DNA end favors TRBJ2-7, so the J call may be wrong. Germline CDR1 LNHDA, CDR2 SQIVND (reference sequence). There are 17 residues in the CDR3. The CDR3 coding sequence is TGTGCCAGTAGTACACTACACAGGGGACCGACTCCCTACGAGCAGTACTTC. Amino acid sequence: CASSTLHRGPTPYEQYF.

This chain joins TRBV5-1 and TRBJ2-7, with D perhaps matching TRBD2 (6 bases). V gave up 4 bases and J gave up 3 bases, with 17 bases separating them. The CDR3 has 15 residues. Per germline, CDR1 SGHRS and CDR2 YFSETQ. CDR3 in amino acids: CASSLDGGIYYEQYF. CDR3 DNA: TGCGCCAGCAGCCTCGACGGGGGAATCTACTACGAGCAGTACTTC.

The CDR3 protein is CASSVVAGEKLFF. The CDR3 DNA follows: TGTGCCAGCAGCGTAGTAGCCGGGGAAAAACTGTTTTTT. The chain joins TRBV9 to TRBJ1-4; no clear D gene. V gave up 0 bases and J gave up 8 bases, with 8 bases separating them. This CDR3 spans 13 amino acids. Germline V CDR1 and CDR2: SGDLS, YYNGEE.

CDR3 sequence (DNA): TGCGCCAGCAGTGAGAACAGAAGAGAAACCCAGTACTTC. Translation: CASSENRRETQYF. The V gene is TRBV10-1, the J gene TRBJ2-5; D not certain. Germline CDR1 is WNHNN and CDR2 is SYGVQD (reference sequence). V was pared by 2 bases and J by 8 bases, with 12 bases between. The CDR3 contains 13 residues.

Judged by abundance, this clone is large (0.1 to 1%). This chain uses TRBV2 with TRBJ2-7, with D possibly matching TRBD2 (6 bases). The CDR3 consists of 13 residues. The V end was cut by 8 bases, the J end by 6 bases, with 17 bases between. Per the germline V gene, CDR1 is SNHLY and CDR2 is FYNNEI. DNA of the CDR3: TGTGCCAGCCTTCCCGGGACTTACAGCGAGCAGTACTTC. This encodes CASLPGTYSEQYF.

The V call is TRBV19, the J call TRBJ2-5; TRBD2 might be the D (5 bases). The germline CDR1 and CDR2 sequences are LNHDA and SQIVND (reference sequence). The V end was cut by 6 bases, the J end by 5 bases, with 19 bases between. CDR3 size: 15 residues. In DNA, the CDR3 is TGTGCCAGTAGGATGAAATCAGAGGGTTGGGAGACCCAGTACTTC. Translated: CASRMKSEGWETQYF.

CDR3 protein: CASSIITQGPPNGYTF. Written as DNA, the CDR3 is TGTGCCAGCAGCATAATTACCCAGGGGCCTCCTAACGGCTACACCTTC. The J gene is TRBJ1-2, the V gene TRBV2; TRBD1 is a possible D gene (6 bases). CDR3 length: 16 residues. Trimming left V 6 bases short and J 8 bases short, with 25 bases between. Germline CDR1 reads SNHLY; CDR2 reads FYNNEI.

CDR3 in DNA: TGCAGCGTTGGGGCCGCCTATGGCTACACCTTC. Residues: CSVGAAYGYTF. V and J are TRBV29-1 and TRBJ1-2; D ambiguous. This CDR3 is 11 amino acids long. Germline V gives CDR1 SQVTM, CDR2 ANQGSEA. Between the trimmed V and J ends, which lost 4 bases and 4 bases, there was a span of 7 bases.

CDR3 in amino acids: CSVDGGRSKNIQYF. The CDR3 region has the DNA TGCAGCGTTGACGGCGGGCGGTCCAAAAACATTCAGTACTTC. The gene calls are TRBV29-1 and TRBJ2-4; perhaps TRBD2 as D (5 bases). The CDR3 loop spans 14 amino acids. V was trimmed by 3 bases and J by 2 bases, leaving 11 bases between them. Germline CDR1 SQVTM, CDR2 ANQGSEA.

This sequence joins TRBV19 and TRBJ1-2; TRBD1 aligns across 7 bases. The CDR3 sequence is 13 residues long. Germline V gene lookup returns CDR1 LNHDA and CDR2 SQIVND (reference sequence). V was pared by 6 bases and J by 3 bases, with 4 bases of the junction left unmatched. The CDR3 bases are TGTGCCAGTAGGAGAGGGGGCCACTATGGCTACACCTTC. It specifies CASRRGGHYGYTF. The variable domain in full, with the rest retrieved from reference TRBV19 and TRBJ1-2, is DGGITQSPKYLFRKEGQNVTLSCEQNLNHDAMYWYRQDPGQGLRLIYYSQIVNDFQKGDIAEGYSVSREKKESFPLTVTSAQKNPTAFYLCASRRGGHYGYTFGSGTRLTVV.

The chain employs TRBV5-6 and TRBJ2-7, with 15 bases aligning to TRBD2. Per the germline V gene, CDR1 is SGHDT and CDR2 is YYEEEE. The CDR3 has 17 residues. V trimming: 5 bases; J trimming: 5 bases; junction bases outside the gene matches: 11. Written as DNA, the CDR3 is TGTGCCAGCAGTATTACCGGGACTAGCGGGGGGCACGACGAGCAGTACTTC. Translating it yields CASSITGTSGGHDEQYF.

J is TRBJ1-1 and V is TRBV11-2; 8 positions match TRBD1. The junction had 7 bases not matched to a gene; V was cut back by 3 bases and J by 4 bases. The CDR3 consists of 15 residues. CDR1 and CDR2 from the germline V gene are SGHAT and FQNNGV. The CDR3 loop reads CASSFTPTGATEAFF. The CDR3 bases are TGTGCCAGCAGCTTTACTCCGACAGGGGCCACTGAAGCTTTCTTT.

This clone was picked up many times. The same CDR3 is also encoded by other DNA sequences in this sample. The DNA for the CDR3 is TGTGCCAGCAGCCGAAGCGGGGGTAGTGAGCAGTTCTTC. Its protein is CASSRSGGSEQFF. The chain couples TRBV3-1 (or the pseudogene TRBV3-2) to TRBJ2-1; TRBD2 agrees at 8 bases. CDR1 and CDR2 (germline): LGHDT, YNNKEL (reference sequence). V was clipped by 4 bases and J by 9 bases; unmatched bases: 5. The CDR3 runs 13 residues.

The V and J genes are TRBV5-1 and TRBJ2-5; D uncertain. Germline CDR1 and CDR2: SGHRS and YFSETQ. This CDR3 has 12 residues. Trimming shortened V by 6 bases and J by 0 bases, and 6 bases separated the two germline ends. The CDR3 region is CASTSDQETQYF. The CDR3 DNA follows: TGCGCCAGCACTTCGGACCAAGAGACCCAGTACTTC.

The V gene is TRBV6-5, the J gene TRBJ2-5; 14 nucleotides agree with TRBD2. The CDR3 has 15 residues. J was trimmed by 4 bases and V by 6 bases; bases with no gene match: 4. Germline V gene lookup returns CDR1 MNHEY and CDR2 SVGAGI. The DNA for the CDR3 is TGTGCCAGCAGCCCAGGGACTAGCGGGGGAGAGACCCAGTACTTC. It codes for CASSPGTSGGETQYF.

The table lists this clone with a few counts. The V gene is TRBV30, the J gene TRBJ1-6; D is uncertain. The CDR3 runs 15 residues. V lost 1 base and J lost 7, with 14 bases in between. Germline V gene lookup returns CDR1 GTSNPN and CDR2 SVGIG (reference sequence). CDR3 region: CAWSGGRRGNSPLHF. CDR3 nucleotides: TGTGCCTGGAGTGGGGGAAGACGGGGAAATTCACCCCTCCACTTT.

This clone appeared once. The chain carries TRBV29-1 and TRBJ2-3; 11 bases map to TRBD1. The CDR3 is made up of 14 amino acids. Germline CDR1 is SQVTM and CDR2 is ANQGSEA. J lost 5 bases, V lost 6 bases, and 7 bases had no gene match. CDR3 sequence reads: CSVHKGQGGDTQYF. The CDR3, as DNA: TGCAGCGTCCACAAGGGACAGGGGGGAGATACGCAGTATTTT.